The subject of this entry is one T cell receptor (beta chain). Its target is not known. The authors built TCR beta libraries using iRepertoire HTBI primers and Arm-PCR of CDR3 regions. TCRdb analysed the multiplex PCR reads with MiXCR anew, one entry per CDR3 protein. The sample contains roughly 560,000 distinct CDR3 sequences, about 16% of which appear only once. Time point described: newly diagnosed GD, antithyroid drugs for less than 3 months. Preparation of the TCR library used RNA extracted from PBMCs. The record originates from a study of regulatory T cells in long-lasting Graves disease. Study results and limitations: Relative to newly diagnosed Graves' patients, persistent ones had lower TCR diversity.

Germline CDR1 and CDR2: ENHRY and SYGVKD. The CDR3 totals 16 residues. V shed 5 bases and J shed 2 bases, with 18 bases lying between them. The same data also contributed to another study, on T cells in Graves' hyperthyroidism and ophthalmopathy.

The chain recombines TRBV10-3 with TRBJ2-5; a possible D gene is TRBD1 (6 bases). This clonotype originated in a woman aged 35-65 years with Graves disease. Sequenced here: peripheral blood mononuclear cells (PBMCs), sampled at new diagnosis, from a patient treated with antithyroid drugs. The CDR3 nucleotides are TGTGCCATCAGTACGGAAGCAGGACAGAAACAAGAGACCCAGTACTTC. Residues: CAISTEAGQKQETQYF.